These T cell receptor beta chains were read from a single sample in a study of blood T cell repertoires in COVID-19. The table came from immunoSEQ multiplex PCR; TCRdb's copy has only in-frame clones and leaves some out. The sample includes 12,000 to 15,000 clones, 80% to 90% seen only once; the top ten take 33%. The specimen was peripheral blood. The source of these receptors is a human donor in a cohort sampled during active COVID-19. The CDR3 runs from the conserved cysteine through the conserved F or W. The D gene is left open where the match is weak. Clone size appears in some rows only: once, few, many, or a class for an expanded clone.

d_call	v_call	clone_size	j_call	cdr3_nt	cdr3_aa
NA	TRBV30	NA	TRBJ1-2	TGTGCCTGGAGTGTACGTATGGGCGATGGCTACACCTTC	CAWSVRMGDGYTF
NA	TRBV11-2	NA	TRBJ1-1	TGTGCCAGCAGCTTAGATGGAACCTGGCAGGGAATGAACACTGAAGCTTTCTTT	CASSLDGTWQGMNTEAFF
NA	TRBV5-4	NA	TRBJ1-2	TGTGCCAGCAGCCTGGACAGTAACTATGGCTACACCTTC	CASSLDSNYGYTF
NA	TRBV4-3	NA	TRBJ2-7	TGCGCCAGCAGCCAAGGCAGGGACTACGAGCAGTACTTC	CASSQGRDYEQYF
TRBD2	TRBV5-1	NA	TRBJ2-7	TGCGCCAGCAGCTGGGGGGGCGAGCAGTACTTC	CASSWGGEQYF
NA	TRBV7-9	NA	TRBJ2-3	TGTGCCAGCAGCTTAGGAGGAGGGGAATCCACAGATACGCAGTATTTT	CASSLGGGESTDTQYF
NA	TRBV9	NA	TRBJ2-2	TGTGCCAGCAGCGCCACAGACACCGGGGAGCTGTTTTTT	CASSATDTGELFF
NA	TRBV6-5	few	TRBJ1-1	TGTGCCACCCGGGTCGATAACACTGAAGCTTTCTTT	CATRVDNTEAFF
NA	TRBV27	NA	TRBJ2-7	TGTGCCAGCAGTCCCCGGAGCTCCTACGAGCAGTACTTC	CASSPRSSYEQYF
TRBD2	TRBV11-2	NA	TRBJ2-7	TGTGCCAGCAGCGATCCGGGACTAGCCCTAACCTACGAGCAGTACTTC	CASSDPGLALTYEQYF
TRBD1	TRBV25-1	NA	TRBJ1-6	TGTGCCAGCAGTGTGGAAAAGGGGGCGAAGGATAATTCACCCCTCCACTTT	CASSVEKGAKDNSPLHF
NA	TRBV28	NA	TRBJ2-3	TGTGCCAGCAGTTTAGACACACCCACAGATACGCAGTATTTT	CASSLDTPTDTQYF
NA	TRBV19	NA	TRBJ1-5	TGTGCCAGTAGCCGGGGAAGCAATCAGCCCCAGCATTTT	CASSRGSNQPQHF
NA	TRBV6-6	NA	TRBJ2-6	TGTGCCAGCAGGCGGACAACCGCTGGGGCCAACGTCCTGACTTTC	CASRRTTAGANVLTF
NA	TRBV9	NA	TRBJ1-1	TGTGCCAGCAGCGCCGGACCGGACTCTGCCGCTGAAGCTTTCTTT	CASSAGPDSAAEAFF
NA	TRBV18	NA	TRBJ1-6	TGTGCCAGCTCCCCTACACGGGCAGGGGAAGAAGGTTCACCCCTCCACTTT	CASSPTRAGEEGSPLHF
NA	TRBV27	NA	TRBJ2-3	TGTGCCAGCAGTTTATATGCAGGGGTGGGGGATACGCAGTATTTT	CASSLYAGVGDTQYF
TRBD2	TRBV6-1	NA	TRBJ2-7	TGTGCCAGCAGTGATCCCACTAGCGGGTCCTACGAGCAGTACTTC	CASSDPTSGSYEQYF
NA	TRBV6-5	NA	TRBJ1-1	TGTGCCAGCAGTTACTCCAACTTTTTTGAGGAAGCTTTCTTT	CASSYSNFFEEAFF
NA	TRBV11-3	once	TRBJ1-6	TGTGCCAGCAGCTTAGATCAAGGCGGGAGCTCCTATAATTCACCCCTCCACTTT	CASSLDQGGSSYNSPLHF
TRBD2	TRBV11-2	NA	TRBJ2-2	TGTGCCAGCAGCCAATATAGCGGGGCGGCCACCGGGGAGCTGTTTTTT	CASSQYSGAATGELFF
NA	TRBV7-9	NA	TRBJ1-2	TGTGCCAGCAGCTTAGGTGCCAGGGTAGGCTACACCTTC	CASSLGARVGYTF
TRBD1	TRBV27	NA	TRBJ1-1	TGTGCCAGCAAGGGACAGGGGGCGCGTACTGAAGCTTTCTTT	CASKGQGARTEAFF
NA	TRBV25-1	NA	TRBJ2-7	TGTGCCAGCAGTGATCCCAGGGCGGTTGTTAGTGAGCAGTACTTC	CASSDPRAVVSEQYF
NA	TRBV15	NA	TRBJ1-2	TGTGCCACCAGCAGAGGCAGGGAACTGGCAGGCTACACCTTC	CATSRGRELAGYTF
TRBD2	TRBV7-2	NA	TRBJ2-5	TGTGCCAGCAGCTTGACTAGCGGGAGGGGAGAGACCCAGTACTTC	CASSLTSGRGETQYF
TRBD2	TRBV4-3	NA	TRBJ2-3	TGCGCCAGCAGCCAAACAGCCGGGACTAGAGGAGATACGCAGTATTTT	CASSQTAGTRGDTQYF
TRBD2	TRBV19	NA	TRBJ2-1	TGTGCCAGTAGCCTCCCCGGACTAGCCTACAATGAGCAGTTCTTC	CASSLPGLAYNEQFF
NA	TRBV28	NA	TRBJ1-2	TGTGCCAGCAGTCCTCTGGGGCAGCAGGGGGGCTACACCTTC	CASSPLGQQGGYTF
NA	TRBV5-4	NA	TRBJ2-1	TGTGCCAGCAGCTTGGCCGGTGAGGCCTACAATGAGCAGTTCTTC	CASSLAGEAYNEQFF
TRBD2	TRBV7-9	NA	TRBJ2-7	TGTGCCAGCAGCTTAAGGGGTTTCGGCGGGAGCCGTTCCGAGCAGTACTTC	CASSLRGFGGSRSEQYF
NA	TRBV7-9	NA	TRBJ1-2	TGTGCCAGCAGCTTAAGCGCGGGAGCTGGCTACACCTTC	CASSLSAGAGYTF
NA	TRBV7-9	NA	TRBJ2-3	TGTGCCAGCAGCCCGCCCTATAGCACAGATACGCAGTATTTT	CASSPPYSTDTQYF
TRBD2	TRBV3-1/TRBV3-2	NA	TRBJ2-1	TGTGCCAGCAGCCCCCTCGCGGGGGGGGGCCCTCGCCCCTACAATGAGCAGTTCTTC	CASSPLAGGGPRPYNEQFF
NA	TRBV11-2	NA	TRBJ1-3	TGTGCCAGCAGCTCTCGGGCGGGGTACGGAAACACCATATATTTT	CASSSRAGYGNTIYF
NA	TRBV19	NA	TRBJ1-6	TGTGCCAGTCAACCAGGCCCGAGCTCCTATAATTCACCCCTCCACTTT	CASQPGPSSYNSPLHF
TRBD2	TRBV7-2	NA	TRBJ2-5	TGTGCCAGCAGCTTTTCTAGCGGGAGGGCCACAGAGACCCAGTACTTC	CASSFSSGRATETQYF
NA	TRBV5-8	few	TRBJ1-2	TGTGCCAGCAGCTACCAAGTGGGAGGGGACTATGGCTACACCTTC	CASSYQVGGDYGYTF
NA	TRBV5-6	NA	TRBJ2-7	TGTGCCAGCAGCTTGGCAGGGGAGTTCAGCACCTACGAGCAGTACTTC	CASSLAGEFSTYEQYF
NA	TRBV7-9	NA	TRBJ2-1	TGTGCCAGCAGCCCCTTTTTAGATGAGCAGTTCTTC	CASSPFLDEQFF
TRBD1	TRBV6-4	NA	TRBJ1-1	TGTGCCAGCAGTGACCAGACAGGGTTTGAAGCTTTCTTT	CASSDQTGFEAFF
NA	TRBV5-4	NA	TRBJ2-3	TGTGCCAGCAGCTCCACTAGGGCGGCGACAGATACGCAGTATTTT	CASSSTRAATDTQYF
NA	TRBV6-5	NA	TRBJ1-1	TGTGCCACCCTCTCCAGGGGCGGGCTGGAAAAAGCTTTCTTT	CATLSRGGLEKAFF
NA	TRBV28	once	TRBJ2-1	TGTGCCAGCAGTTTGGAGTCATCGAATGAGCAGTTCTTC	CASSLESSNEQFF
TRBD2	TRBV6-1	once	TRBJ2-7	TGTGCCAGCAGTGAAGGGTTCTCGGATAGCGGGAGGGCTGGGCTCTACTTC	CASSEGFSDSGRAGLYF
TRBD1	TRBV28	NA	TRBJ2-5	TGTGCCAGCAGTAGGGACAGGGGGGAGACCCAGTACTTC	CASSRDRGETQYF
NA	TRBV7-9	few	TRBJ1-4	TGTGCCAGCAGCCCCGGAGAAGGCGAATCAACTAATGAAAAACTGTTTTTT	CASSPGEGESTNEKLFF
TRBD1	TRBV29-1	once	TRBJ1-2	TGCAGCGCCCTAGATCGACAGGGACCAGGCTACACCTTC	CSALDRQGPGYTF
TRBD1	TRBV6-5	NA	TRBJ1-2	TGTGCCACCGCCCCAGGGACAGTCTATGGCTACACCTTC	CATAPGTVYGYTF
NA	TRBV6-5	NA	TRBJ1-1	TGTGCCAGCAGCTCGGGACACCCCCCGGGAGCTTTCTTT	CASSSGHPPGAFF
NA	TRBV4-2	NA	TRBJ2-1	TGTGCCAGCAGCCCTCCCCATGAGCAGTTCTTC	CASSPPHEQFF
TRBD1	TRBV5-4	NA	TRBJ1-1	TGTGCCAGCAGCCTCCCCGGACAGGGTGAAGCTTTCTTT	CASSLPGQGEAFF
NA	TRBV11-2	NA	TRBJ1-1	TGTGCCAGCAGCACGCTGACAGGAAGAAACACTGAAGCTTTCTTT	CASSTLTGRNTEAFF
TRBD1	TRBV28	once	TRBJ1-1	TGTGCCAGCAGTCCGCCGGGACAGGGGTTCGGTTTTGGAGCTTTCTTT	CASSPPGQGFGFGAFF
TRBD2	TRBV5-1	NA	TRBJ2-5	TGCGCCAGCAGCCCGGCTCCCGGGGGGGATGAGACCCAGTACTTC	CASSPAPGGDETQYF